The rows below give T cell receptor beta chains drawn from one sample of a study of cytomegalovirus exposure and HLA in healthy donors. Generated by immunoSEQ multiplex PCR, the TCRdb table keeps only in-frame clones and is missing some. The sample contains some 110,000 clones, roughly four fifths of which appear only once. Sequencing input: PBMCs. The source of these receptors is a man in his fifties in good health and CMV-seronegative. Both conserved end residues are part of each CDR3. Fields, in order: J gene, clone size, D gene, CDR3 length, V gene, CDR3 protein, CDR3 DNA. A D gene is named only where the DNA matches it firmly. Clone size is given for some rows only: seen once, a few or many times, or a class if the clone is expanded.

J: TRBJ2-2
size: NA
D: NA
length: 13
V: TRBV2
CDR3: CASRRPGTGELFF
DNA: TGTGCCAGCAGGAGGCCGGGCACCGGGGAGCTGTTTTTT

J: TRBJ2-7
size: NA
D: NA
length: 13
V: TRBV5-4
CDR3: CASSAITGNEQYF
DNA: TGTGCCAGCAGCGCCATCACAGGAAACGAGCAGTACTTC

J: TRBJ2-7
size: NA
D: NA
length: 15
V: TRBV7-6
CDR3: CASSAGSGPSYEQYF
DNA: TGTGCCAGCAGCGCGGGGTCAGGGCCCTCCTACGAGCAGTACTTC

J: TRBJ2-2
size: NA
D: TRBD2
length: 15
V: TRBV7-2
CDR3: CASSSRLADTGELFF
DNA: TGTGCCAGCAGCTCTCGACTAGCGGACACCGGGGAGCTGTTTTTT

J: TRBJ1-1
size: NA
D: NA
length: 13
V: TRBV5-1
CDR3: CASSLDSGTEAFF
DNA: TGCGCCAGCAGCTTGGATTCGGGTACTGAAGCTTTCTTT

J: TRBJ1-2
size: NA
D: NA
length: 15
V: TRBV5-4
CDR3: CASSPSQGSGYGYTF
DNA: TGTGCCAGCAGCCCCTCACAGGGTAGTGGCTATGGCTACACCTTC

J: TRBJ1-1
size: NA
D: TRBD1
length: 12
V: TRBV19
CDR3: CASTLRTGGAFF
DNA: TGTGCCAGTACCCTACGGACAGGGGGAGCTTTCTTT

J: TRBJ2-5
size: NA
D: NA
length: 15
V: TRBV5-1
CDR3: CASSLAGSGGETQYF
DNA: TGCGCCAGCAGCTTGGCCGGTAGCGGAGGAGAGACCCAGTACTTC

J: TRBJ2-1
size: NA
D: TRBD1
length: 12
V: TRBV30
CDR3: CAWRPSTGGQFF
DNA: TGTGCCTGGAGGCCCTCGACAGGGGGACAGTTCTTC

J: TRBJ1-5
size: NA
D: NA
length: 15
V: TRBV2
CDR3: CASSEGTFGSQPQHF
DNA: TGTGCCAGCAGTGAAGGGACATTCGGATCTCAGCCCCAGCATTTT

J: TRBJ2-5
size: few
D: TRBD1
length: 14
V: TRBV5-1
CDR3: CASSSQGSGETQYF
DNA: TGCGCCAGCAGCTCACAGGGGAGTGGGGAGACCCAGTACTTC